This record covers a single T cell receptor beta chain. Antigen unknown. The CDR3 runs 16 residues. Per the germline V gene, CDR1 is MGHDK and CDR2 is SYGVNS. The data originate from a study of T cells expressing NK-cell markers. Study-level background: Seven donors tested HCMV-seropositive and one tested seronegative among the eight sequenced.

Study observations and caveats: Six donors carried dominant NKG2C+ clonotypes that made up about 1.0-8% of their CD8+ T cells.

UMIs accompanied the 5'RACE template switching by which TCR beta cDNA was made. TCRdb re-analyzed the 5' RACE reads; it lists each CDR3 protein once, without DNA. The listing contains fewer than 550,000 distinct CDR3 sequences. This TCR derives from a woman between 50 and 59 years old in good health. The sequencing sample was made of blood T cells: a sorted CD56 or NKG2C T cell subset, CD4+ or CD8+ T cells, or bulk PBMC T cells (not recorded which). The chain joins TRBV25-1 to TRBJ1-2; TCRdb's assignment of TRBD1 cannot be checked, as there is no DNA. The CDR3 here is CASQDWGKKDPAGYTF.